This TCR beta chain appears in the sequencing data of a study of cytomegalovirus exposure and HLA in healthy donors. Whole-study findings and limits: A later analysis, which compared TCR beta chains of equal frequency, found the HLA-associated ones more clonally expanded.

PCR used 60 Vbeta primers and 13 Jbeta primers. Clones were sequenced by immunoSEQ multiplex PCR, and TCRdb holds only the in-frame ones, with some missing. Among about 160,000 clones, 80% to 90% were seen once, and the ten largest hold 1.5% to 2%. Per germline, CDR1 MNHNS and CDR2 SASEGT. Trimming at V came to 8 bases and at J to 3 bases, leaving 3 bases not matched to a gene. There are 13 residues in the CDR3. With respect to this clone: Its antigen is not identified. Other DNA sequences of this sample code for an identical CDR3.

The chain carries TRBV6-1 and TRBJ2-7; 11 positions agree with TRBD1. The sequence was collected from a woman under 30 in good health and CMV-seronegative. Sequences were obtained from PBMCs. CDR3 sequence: CASEGTGGYEQYF. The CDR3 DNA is TGTGCCAGCGAGGGGACAGGGGGCTACGAGCAGTACTTC.